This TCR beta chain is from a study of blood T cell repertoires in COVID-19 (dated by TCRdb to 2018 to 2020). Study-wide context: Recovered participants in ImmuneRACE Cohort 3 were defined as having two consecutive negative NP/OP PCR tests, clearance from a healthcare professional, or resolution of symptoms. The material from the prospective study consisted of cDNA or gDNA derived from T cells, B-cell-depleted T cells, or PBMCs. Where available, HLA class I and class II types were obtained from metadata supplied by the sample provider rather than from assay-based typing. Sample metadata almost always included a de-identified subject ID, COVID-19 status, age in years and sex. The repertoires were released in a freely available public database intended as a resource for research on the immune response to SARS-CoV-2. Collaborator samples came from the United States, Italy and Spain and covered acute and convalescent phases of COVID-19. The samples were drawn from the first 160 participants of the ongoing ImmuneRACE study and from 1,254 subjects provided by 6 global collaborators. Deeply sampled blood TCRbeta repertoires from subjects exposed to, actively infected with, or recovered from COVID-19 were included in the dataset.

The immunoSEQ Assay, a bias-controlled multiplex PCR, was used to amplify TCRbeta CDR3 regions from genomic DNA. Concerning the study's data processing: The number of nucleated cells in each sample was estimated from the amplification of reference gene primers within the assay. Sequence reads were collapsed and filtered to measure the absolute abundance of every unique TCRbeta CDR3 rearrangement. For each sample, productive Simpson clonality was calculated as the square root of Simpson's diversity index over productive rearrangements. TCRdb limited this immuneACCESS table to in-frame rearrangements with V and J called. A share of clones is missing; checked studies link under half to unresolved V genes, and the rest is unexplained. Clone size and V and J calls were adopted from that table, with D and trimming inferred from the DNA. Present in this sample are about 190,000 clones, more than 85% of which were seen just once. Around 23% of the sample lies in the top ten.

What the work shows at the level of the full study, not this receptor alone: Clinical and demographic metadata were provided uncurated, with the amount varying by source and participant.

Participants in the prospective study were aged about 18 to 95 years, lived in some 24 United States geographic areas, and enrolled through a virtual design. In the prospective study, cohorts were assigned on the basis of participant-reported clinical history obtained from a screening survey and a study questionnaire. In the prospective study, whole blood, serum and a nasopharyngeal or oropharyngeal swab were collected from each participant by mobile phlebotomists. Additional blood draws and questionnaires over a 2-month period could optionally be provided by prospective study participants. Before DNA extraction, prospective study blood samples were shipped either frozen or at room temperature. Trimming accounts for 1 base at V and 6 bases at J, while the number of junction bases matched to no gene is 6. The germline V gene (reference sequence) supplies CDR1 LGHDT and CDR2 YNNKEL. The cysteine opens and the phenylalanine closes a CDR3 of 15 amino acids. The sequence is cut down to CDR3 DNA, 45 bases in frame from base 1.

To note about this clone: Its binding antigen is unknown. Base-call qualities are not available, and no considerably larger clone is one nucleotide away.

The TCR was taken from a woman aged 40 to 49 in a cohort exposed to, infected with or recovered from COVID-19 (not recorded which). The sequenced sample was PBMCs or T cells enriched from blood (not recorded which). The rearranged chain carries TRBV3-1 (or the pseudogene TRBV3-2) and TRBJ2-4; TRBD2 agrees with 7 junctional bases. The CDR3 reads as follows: CASSQGGGTGNIQYF. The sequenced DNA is TGTGCCAGCAGCCAAGGGGGGGGGACGGGAAACATTCAGTACTTC.